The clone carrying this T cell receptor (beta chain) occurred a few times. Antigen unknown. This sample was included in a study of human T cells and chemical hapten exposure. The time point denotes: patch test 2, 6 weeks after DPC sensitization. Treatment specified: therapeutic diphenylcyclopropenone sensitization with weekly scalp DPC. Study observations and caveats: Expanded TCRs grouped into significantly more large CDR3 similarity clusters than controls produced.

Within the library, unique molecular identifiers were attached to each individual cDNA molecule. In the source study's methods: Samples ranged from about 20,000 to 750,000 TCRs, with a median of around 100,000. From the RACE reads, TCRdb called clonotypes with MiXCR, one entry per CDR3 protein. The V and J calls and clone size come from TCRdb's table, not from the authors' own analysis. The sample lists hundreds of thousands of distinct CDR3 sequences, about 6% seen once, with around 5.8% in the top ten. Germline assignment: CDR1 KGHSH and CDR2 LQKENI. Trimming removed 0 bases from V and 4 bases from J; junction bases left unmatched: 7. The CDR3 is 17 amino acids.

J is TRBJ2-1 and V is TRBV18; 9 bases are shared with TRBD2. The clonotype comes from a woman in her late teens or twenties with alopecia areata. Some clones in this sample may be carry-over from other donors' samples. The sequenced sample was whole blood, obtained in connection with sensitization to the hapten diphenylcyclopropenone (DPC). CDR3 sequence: CASSPPGGSGGYNEQFF. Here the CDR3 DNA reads TGTGCCAGCTCACCACCCGGCGGTAGCGGGGGATACAATGAGCAGTTCTTC.